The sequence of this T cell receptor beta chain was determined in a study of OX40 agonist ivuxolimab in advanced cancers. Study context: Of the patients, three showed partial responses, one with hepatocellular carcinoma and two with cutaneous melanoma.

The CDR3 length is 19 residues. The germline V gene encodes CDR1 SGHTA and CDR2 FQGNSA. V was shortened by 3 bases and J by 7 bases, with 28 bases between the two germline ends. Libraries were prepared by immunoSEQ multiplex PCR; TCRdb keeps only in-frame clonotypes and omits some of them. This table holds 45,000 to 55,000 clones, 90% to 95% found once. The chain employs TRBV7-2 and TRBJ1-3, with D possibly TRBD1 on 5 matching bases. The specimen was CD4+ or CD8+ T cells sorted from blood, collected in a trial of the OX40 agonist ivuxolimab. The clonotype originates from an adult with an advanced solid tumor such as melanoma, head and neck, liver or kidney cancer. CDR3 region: CASSFPPGSDGALRNTIYF. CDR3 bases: TGTGCCAGCAGCTTCCCCCCGGGAAGTGACGGGGCTTTGAGGAACACCATATATTTT.